The 29 T cell receptor beta chains below were found in one sample sequenced in a study of Ad26.COV2.S vaccination and SARS-CoV-2 variants. Clones were read by immunoSEQ multiplex PCR, and TCRdb kept only the in-frame ones, dropping some. The sample includes over 400,000 clones, 92% of them seen just once. Treatment: 19 received Ad26.COV2.S at low or high dose, single or two shots; several received placebo; per-sample allocation not given. Sampling happened 63 days after the first vaccine or placebo injection. The sequenced sample was peripheral blood, obtained in a trial of Ad26.COV2.S vaccine versus placebo. Source of these receptors: a person aged 18-65 years who received the Ad26.COV2.S COVID-19 vaccine or a placebo.

The rearrangement links TRBV4-1 to TRBJ2-7, with D maybe TRBD2 (5 bases). CDR3 length: 14 residues. Germline V lookup: CDR1 MGHRA, CDR2 YSYEKL. Trimming took 1 base from V and 7 from J, leaving 14 bases between them. Written as DNA, the CDR3 is TGCGCCAGCAGCCAAGGAGGGAGACGAGAGGAGCAGTACTTC. Translated, it gives CASSQGGRREEQYF.

The chain links TRBV27 to TRBJ2-7; 8 positions match TRBD2. Germline-derived CDR1 and CDR2 are MNHEY and SMNVEV (reference sequence). Unmatched junction bases numbered 14, after V lost 5 bases and J lost 5 bases. This CDR3 has 16 residues. The CDR3 spells CASSPPGLVTSNEQYF. DNA for the CDR3: TGTGCCAGCAGTCCGCCGGGACTAGTTACGTCTAACGAGCAGTACTTC.

The chain uses TRBV7-8 and TRBJ2-2, with TRBD2 matching over 8 bases. CDR3 length: 18 residues. Germline CDR1 SGHVS, CDR2 FQNEAQ. With V trimmed by 5 bases and J by 4 bases, 15 bases remained unmatched. DNA of the CDR3: TGTGCCAGCAGCCCCGCCTCCCGTGAGCGGGGGTCCACCGGGGAGCTGTTTTTT. This encodes CASSPASRERGSTGELFF.

The genes are TRBV6-2 or TRBV6-3 and TRBJ1-5; no clear D gene. CDR1 MNHEY and CDR2 SVGEGT come from the germline V gene. The CDR3 has 13 amino acids. V lost 2 bases and J lost 4, with 6 bases in between. In DNA form, the CDR3 reads TGTGCCAGCAGTTACGGGGTGAATCAGCCCCAGCATTTT. Translating gives CASSYGVNQPQHF.

V and J are TRBV15 and TRBJ2-2; 8 positions match TRBD1. Per the germline V gene, CDR1 is LNHNV and CDR2 is YYDKDF (reference sequence). CDR3 size: 17 residues. With V trimmed by 1 base and J by 7 bases, 11 bases remained unmatched. The CDR3 DNA reads as TGTGCCACCAGCAGAGTCGGACAGGGTCAGACTCACGGGGAGCTGTTTTTT. Amino acid sequence: CATSRVGQGQTHGELFF.

V is TRBV19 and J is TRBJ1-4; D unclear. Trimming shortened V by 4 bases and J by 0 bases, and 15 bases separated the two germline ends. Germline-derived CDR1 and CDR2 are LNHDA and SQIVND (reference sequence). The CDR3 covers 17 residues. CDR3 DNA sequence: TGTGCCAGTAGTAACCACGCCTGGTATGCAACTAATGAAAAACTGTTTTTT. This codes for CASSNHAWYATNEKLFF.

This chain joins TRBV30 and TRBJ1-1; D gene unclear. Trimming removed 2 bases from V and 7 bases from J, with 8 bases in between. The germline gives CDR1 GTSNPN, CDR2 SVGIG (reference sequence). There are 11 residues in the CDR3. CDR3 nucleotide sequence: TGTGCCTGGAGTCGAGGTGGTGAAGCTTTCTTT. It translates to CAWSRGGEAFF.

The chain combines TRBV27 with TRBJ2-5; no reliable D call. The CDR3 has 11 amino acids. Between the trimmed V and J ends, which lost 4 bases and 5 bases, there was a span of 5 bases. Germline lookup yields CDR1 MNHEY and CDR2 SMNVEV (reference sequence). The CDR3 is CASSYRETQYF. CDR3 in DNA: TGTGCCAGCAGTTACCGGGAGACCCAGTACTTC.

CDR3 sequence reads: CASSESWSTGELFF. CDR3 in DNA: TGCGCCAGCAGTGAGTCATGGTCGACCGGGGAGCTGTTTTTT. This sequence joins TRBV10-2 and TRBJ2-2; D is unclear. V shed 0 bases and J shed 5 bases, with 7 bases lying between them. CDR1 and CDR2 (germline): WSHSY, SAAADI. CDR3 length equals 14 residues.

The chain combines TRBV3-1 (or the pseudogene TRBV3-2) with TRBJ2-1; 9 nucleotides align to TRBD2. CDR1 is LGHDT, CDR2 YNNKEL, per germline (reference sequence). Losses at the gene ends were 3 bases for V and 4 bases for J; bases not matched to a gene: 7. The length of the CDR3 is 16 residues. The CDR3 loop reads CASSHPGTSPYNEQFF. The CDR3 DNA sequence: TGTGCCAGCAGCCATCCCGGGACTAGCCCTTACAATGAGCAGTTCTTC.

The chain carries TRBV5-4 and TRBJ1-4, with TRBD1 matching 9 bases. Germline V CDR1 and CDR2: SGHNT, YYREEE (reference sequence). This CDR3 has 14 amino acids. The trim removed 5 bases at V and 7 bases at J, leaving 6 bases unmatched. The CDR3 bases are TGTGCCAGCAGGACACAGGGGGCGAGTGAAAAACTGTTTTTT. Amino acid sequence: CASRTQGASEKLFF.

This rearrangement joins TRBV19 to TRBJ2-3; 7 nucleotides agree with TRBD2. The V and J ends lost 5 bases and 0 bases, in that order; junction bases with no gene match: 20. This CDR3 is 20 amino acids long. CDR1 is LNHDA and CDR2 is SQIVND in the germline V gene (reference sequence). This CDR3 reads CASSYRPSGGAGRSTDTQYF. In DNA, the CDR3 is TGTGCCAGTAGTTATCGGCCATCGGGGGGTGCGGGGCGAAGCACAGATACGCAGTATTTT.

The V gene is TRBV9, the J gene TRBJ2-7; D may be TRBD2 (7 bases). Germline V gene sequence: CDR1 SGDLS, CDR2 YYNGEE. The CDR3 contains 15 residues. Trimming shortened V by 3 bases and J by 6 bases, and 19 bases separated the two germline ends. CDR3 protein: CASSAVGGGLPEQYF. CDR3 in DNA: TGTGCCAGCAGCGCCGTAGGGGGAGGGCTCCCCGAGCAGTACTTC.

For this clone: This sample includes further DNA sequences coding for the same CDR3. This chain connects TRBV4-3 to TRBJ2-1, with 11 bases fitting TRBD1. CDR3 length: 16 amino acids. Per the germline V gene, CDR1 is LGHNA and CDR2 is YSLEER. V was pared by 1 base and J by 3 bases, with 2 bases of the junction left unmatched. The CDR3 here is CASSQGGTGGYNEQFF. The CDR3 DNA sequence: TGCGCCAGCAGCCAAGGCGGGACAGGGGGCTACAATGAGCAGTTCTTC.

The V and J genes are TRBV18 and TRBJ2-7; D is uncertain. The germline CDR1 and CDR2 sequences are KGHSH and LQKENI. The length of the CDR3 is 17 residues. V lost 2 bases, J lost 1 base, and 18 bases lay in between. The CDR3 DNA reads as TGTGCCAGCTCACCATTTGTCTCAGCGCAATCTTCCTACGAGCAGTACTTC. Translating gives CASSPFVSAQSSYEQYF.

This sequence joins TRBV7-9 and TRBJ1-1, with D perhaps matching TRBD1 (5 bases). CDR3 length: 12 amino acids. The V end lost 5 bases, the J end lost 6 bases, and 10 bases lay between the germline ends. Per germline, CDR1 SEHNR and CDR2 FQNEAQ (reference sequence). In nucleotides, the CDR3 is TGTGCCAGCAGCCTAGACAGTTCTGAAGCTTTCTTT. This sequence encodes CASSLDSSEAFF.

This clone appeared a single time. The chain uses TRBV28 and TRBJ2-7; D is unresolved. There are 12 residues in the CDR3. Deletions cut 6 bases from V and 4 bases from J, with 10 bases between. Germline V gives CDR1 MDHEN, CDR2 SYDVKM. The DNA of the CDR3 is TGTGCCAGCAGCCTCCAGTGGTACGAGCAGTACTTC. Translating it yields CASSLQWYEQYF.

The chain joins TRBV3-1 (or the pseudogene TRBV3-2) to TRBJ1-3, with no clear D. The CDR3 length is 13 residues. Germline-derived CDR1 and CDR2 are LGHDT and YNNKEL (reference sequence). V lost 9 bases and J lost 0, with 9 bases in between. CDR3 amino acids: CASRRASGNTIYF. CDR3 coding DNA: TGTGCCAGTCGCCGCGCCTCTGGAAACACCATATATTTT.

The J gene is TRBJ2-2, the V gene TRBV7-8, with D unresolved. V gave up 0 bases and J gave up 4 bases, with 9 bases separating them. Germline V gives CDR1 SGHVS, CDR2 FQNEAQ. This CDR3 is 15 amino acids long. CDR3 bases: TGTGCCAGCAGCTTAGCGGTTTACGGCACCGGGGAGCTGTTTTTT. Protein sequence: CASSLAVYGTGELFF. Looking up the rest from reference TRBV7-8 and TRBJ2-2 gives the full variable domain: GAGVSQSPRYKVAKRGQDVALRCDPISGHVSLFWYQQALGQGPEFLTYFQNEAQLDKSGLPSDRFFAERPEGSVSTLKIQRTQQEDSAVYLCASSLAVYGTGELFFGEGSRLTVL.

The chain joins TRBV5-1 to TRBJ2-1, with 9 bases aligning to TRBD1. The J segment lost 7 bases and the V segment lost 3 bases, leaving 14 bases of the junction unmatched. The CDR3 covers 17 residues. The germline V gene has CDR1 SGHRS and CDR2 YFSETQ. CDR3 DNA sequence: TGCGCCAGCAGCTCGCGTTGGGAGACAGGGGGTGGGAATGAGCAGTTCTTC. This codes for CASSSRWETGGGNEQFF.

The chain couples TRBV7-6 to TRBJ1-4, with a possible D match to TRBD1 (5 bases). Per germline, CDR1 SGHVS and CDR2 FNYEAQ. Trimming left V 5 bases short and J 4 bases short, with 14 bases between. This CDR3 is 15 amino acids long. CDR3 residues: CASSPSRELNEKLFF. The CDR3 DNA is TGTGCCAGCAGCCCGAGCAGGGAACTTAATGAAAAACTGTTTTTT.

CDR3 protein: CASSQKAGEQFF. In nucleotides, the CDR3 is TGCGCCAGCAGCCAAAAGGCCGGGGAGCAGTTCTTC. The genes are TRBV4-3 and TRBJ2-1; the D is unclear. Germline V gives CDR1 LGHNA, CDR2 YSLEER. V was trimmed by 2 bases and J by 10 bases, leaving 9 bases between them. The CDR3 is made up of 12 amino acids.

V is TRBV6-5 and J is TRBJ2-5; D is ambiguous. Germline assignment: CDR1 MNHEY and CDR2 SVGAGI. Trimming stripped 7 bases from V and 3 bases from J, with 15 bases between. The CDR3 spans 14 residues. The CDR3 bases are TGTGCCAGCATATTGGGAACTAATAAAGAGACCCAGTACTTC. As protein: CASILGTNKETQYF.

The sample holds a few counts of this clone. The rearrangement links TRBV6-5 to TRBJ2-7, with D tentatively TRBD1 (5 bases). CDR3 length: 13 amino acids. Trimming cost V 6 bases and J 6 bases, with 15 bases left between them. CDR1 and CDR2 from the germline V gene are MNHEY and SVGAGI. The DNA for the CDR3 is TGTGCCAGCAGCTCAAATCGTAGGGGCGAGCAGTACTTC. This gives the protein CASSSNRRGEQYF.

The V gene is TRBV6-5, the J gene TRBJ1-1, with 8 bases that match TRBD1. CDR1 and CDR2 (germline): MNHEY, SVGAGI. The ends lost 5 bases at V and 2 bases at J; junction bases unmatched: 4. This CDR3 contains 14 residues. CDR3 DNA sequence: TGTGCCAGCAGTAGACAGGGGTCCAACACTGAAGCTTTCTTT. Its translation is CASSRQGSNTEAFF.

V usage is TRBV6-5 and J usage is TRBJ1-5, with TRBD1 identical over 8 bases. Germline values: CDR1 MNHEY, CDR2 SVGAGI. This CDR3 has 14 amino acids. V lost 4 bases and J lost 6; bases outside the gene matches: 5. The CDR3 protein is CASSFGQGSQPQHF. The CDR3 DNA follows: TGTGCCAGCAGTTTCGGACAGGGCAGTCAGCCCCAGCATTTT.

The CDR3 protein is CASSFSGGNLYEQYF. Here the CDR3 DNA reads TGTGCCAGCAGCTTTAGCGGGGGGAACCTCTACGAGCAGTACTTC. The genes are TRBV7-2 and TRBJ2-7; 10 bases are shared with TRBD2. The J segment lost 3 bases and the V segment lost 3 bases, leaving 5 bases of the junction unmatched. Germline V CDR1 and CDR2: SGHTA, FQGNSA. The CDR3 is 15 residues long. Full variable domain (remainder filled in from reference TRBV7-2 and TRBJ2-7): GAGVSQSPSNKVTEKGKDVELRCDPISGHTALYWYRQSLGQGLEFLIYFQGNSAPDKSGLPSDRFSAERTGGSVSTLTIQRTQQEDSAVYLCASSFSGGNLYEQYFGPGTRLTVT.

The gene calls are TRBV9 and TRBJ2-7; the D gene is possibly TRBD1 (5 bases). Per the germline V gene, CDR1 is SGDLS and CDR2 is YYNGEE. V lost 4 bases, J lost 6 bases, and 14 bases lay in between. This CDR3 has 13 amino acids. The CDR3 reads CASSPQTDGEQYF. The CDR3 nucleotides read TGTGCCAGCAGCCCCCAGACAGACGGCGAGCAGTACTTC.

The rearrangement joins TRBV6-5 to TRBJ2-3; no reliable D call. The CDR3 has 13 residues. Trimming cost V 6 bases and J 6 bases, with 13 bases left between them. Germline V CDR1 and CDR2: MNHEY, SVGAGI. CDR3 protein: CASRDRLGDTQYF. CDR3 bases: TGTGCCAGCAGGGACCGCTTGGGGGATACGCAGTATTTT.